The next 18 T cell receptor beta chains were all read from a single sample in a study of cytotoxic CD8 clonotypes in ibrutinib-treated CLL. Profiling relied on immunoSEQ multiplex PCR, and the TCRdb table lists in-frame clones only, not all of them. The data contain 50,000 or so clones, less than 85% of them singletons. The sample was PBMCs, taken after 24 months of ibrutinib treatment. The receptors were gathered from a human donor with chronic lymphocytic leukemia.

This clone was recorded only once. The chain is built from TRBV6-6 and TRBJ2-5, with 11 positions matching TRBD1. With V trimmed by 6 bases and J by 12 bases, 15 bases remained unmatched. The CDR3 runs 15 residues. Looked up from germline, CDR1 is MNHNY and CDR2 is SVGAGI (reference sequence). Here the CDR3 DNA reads TGTGCCAGCAGCCCTCGAGGGACAGGGGGATCCTCGGAGTACTTC. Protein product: CASSPRGTGGSSEYF.

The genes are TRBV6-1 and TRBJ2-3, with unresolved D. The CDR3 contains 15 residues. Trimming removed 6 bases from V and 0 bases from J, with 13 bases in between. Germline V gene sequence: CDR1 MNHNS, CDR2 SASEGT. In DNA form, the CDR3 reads TGTGCCAGCAGAAAGCGCGAAACTAGCACAGATACGCAGTATTTT. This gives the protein CASRKRETSTDTQYF.

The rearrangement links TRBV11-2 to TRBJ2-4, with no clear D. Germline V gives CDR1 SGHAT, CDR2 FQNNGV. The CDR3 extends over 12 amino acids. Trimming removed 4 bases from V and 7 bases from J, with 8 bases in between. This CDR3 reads CASSSGPNIQYF. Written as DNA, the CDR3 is TGTGCCAGCAGCTCCGGGCCCAACATTCAGTACTTC.

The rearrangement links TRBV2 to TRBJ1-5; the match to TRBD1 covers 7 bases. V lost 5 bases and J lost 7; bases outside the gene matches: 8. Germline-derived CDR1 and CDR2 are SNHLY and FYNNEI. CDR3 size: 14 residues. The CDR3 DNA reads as TGTGCCAGCAGTAAGACAGGGACGTCGCAGCCCCAGCATTTT. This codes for CASSKTGTSQPQHF.

The CDR3 reads CACAQGRGQPQHF. For the CDR3, the DNA is TGTGCCTGTGCCCAGGGACGCGGACAGCCCCAGCATTTT. This chain joins TRBV30 and TRBJ1-5, with D maybe TRBD1 (5 bases). V lost 6 bases, J lost 7 bases, and 16 bases lay in between. Per the germline V gene, CDR1 is GTSNPN and CDR2 is SVGIG (reference sequence). The CDR3 spans 13 residues.

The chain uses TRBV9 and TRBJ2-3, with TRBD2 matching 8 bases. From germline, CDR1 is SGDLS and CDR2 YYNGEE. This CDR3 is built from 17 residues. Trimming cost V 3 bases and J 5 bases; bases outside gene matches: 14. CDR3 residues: CASSAGGTRSLGDTQYF. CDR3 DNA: TGTGCCAGCAGCGCGGGAGGGACCCGCTCGTTGGGAGATACGCAGTATTTT. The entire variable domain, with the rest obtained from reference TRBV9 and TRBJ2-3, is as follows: DSGVTQTPKHLITATGQRVTLRCSPRSGDLSVYWYQQSLDQGLQFLIQYYNGEERAKGNILERFSAQQFPDLHSELNLSSLELGDSALYFCASSAGGTRSLGDTQYFGPGTRLTVL.

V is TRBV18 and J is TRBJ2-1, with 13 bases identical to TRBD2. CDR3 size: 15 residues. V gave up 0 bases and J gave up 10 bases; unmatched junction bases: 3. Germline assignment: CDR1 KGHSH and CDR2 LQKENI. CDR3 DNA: TGTGCCAGCTCACCACCTTTGGGACTAGCGGGAGAGCAGTTCTTC. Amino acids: CASSPPLGLAGEQFF. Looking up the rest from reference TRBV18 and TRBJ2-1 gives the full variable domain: NAGVMQNPRHLVRRRGQEARLRCSPMKGHSHVYWYRQLPEEGLKFMVYLQKENIIDESGMPKERFSAEFPKEGPSILRIQQVVRGDSAAYFCASSPPLGLAGEQFFGPGTRLTVL.

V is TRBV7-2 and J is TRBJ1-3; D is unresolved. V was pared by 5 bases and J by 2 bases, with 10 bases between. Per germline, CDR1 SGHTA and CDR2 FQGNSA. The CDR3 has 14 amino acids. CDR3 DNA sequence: TGTGCCAGCAGCCAACAGTGGACTGGAAACACCATATATTTT. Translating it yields CASSQQWTGNTIYF.

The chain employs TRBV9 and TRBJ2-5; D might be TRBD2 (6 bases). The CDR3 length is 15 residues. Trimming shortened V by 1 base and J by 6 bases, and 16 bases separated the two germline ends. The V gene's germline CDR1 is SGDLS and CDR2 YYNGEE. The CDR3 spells CASSVSPGGEKTQYF. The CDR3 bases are TGTGCCAGCAGCGTATCACCCGGCGGGGAAAAGACCCAGTACTTC.

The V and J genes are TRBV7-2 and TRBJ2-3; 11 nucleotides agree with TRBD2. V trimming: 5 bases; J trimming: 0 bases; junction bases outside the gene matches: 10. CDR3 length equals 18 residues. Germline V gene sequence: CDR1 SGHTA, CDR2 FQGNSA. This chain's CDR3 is CASSPWVSGRASTDTQYF. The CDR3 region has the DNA TGTGCCAGCAGCCCCTGGGTTAGCGGGAGGGCGAGCACAGATACGCAGTATTTT.

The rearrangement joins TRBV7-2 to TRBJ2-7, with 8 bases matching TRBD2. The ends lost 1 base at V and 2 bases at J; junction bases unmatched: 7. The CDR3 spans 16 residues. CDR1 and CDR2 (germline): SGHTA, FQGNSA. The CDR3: CASSLEGSGRTYEQYF. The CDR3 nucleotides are TGTGCCAGCAGCTTAGAAGGGAGCGGGAGAACCTACGAGCAGTACTTC.

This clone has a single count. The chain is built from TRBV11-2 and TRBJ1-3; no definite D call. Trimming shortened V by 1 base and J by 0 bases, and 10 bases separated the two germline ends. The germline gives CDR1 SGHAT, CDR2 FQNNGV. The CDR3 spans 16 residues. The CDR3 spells CASSLGPGNSGNTIYF. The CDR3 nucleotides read TGTGCCAGCAGCTTAGGCCCGGGCAACTCTGGAAACACCATATATTTT.

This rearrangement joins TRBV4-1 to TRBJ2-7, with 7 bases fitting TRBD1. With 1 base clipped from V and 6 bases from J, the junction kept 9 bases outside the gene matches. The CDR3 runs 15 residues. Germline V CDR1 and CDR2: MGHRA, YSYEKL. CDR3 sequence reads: CASSQATDYRGEQYF. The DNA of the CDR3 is TGCGCCAGCAGCCAAGCAACCGATTACAGGGGCGAGCAGTACTTC.

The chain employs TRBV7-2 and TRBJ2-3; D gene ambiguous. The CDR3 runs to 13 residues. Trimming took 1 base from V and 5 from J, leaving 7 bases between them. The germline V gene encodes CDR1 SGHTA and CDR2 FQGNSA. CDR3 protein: CASSLGPQDTQYF. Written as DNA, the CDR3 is TGTGCCAGCAGCTTAGGGCCCCAAGATACGCAGTATTTT.

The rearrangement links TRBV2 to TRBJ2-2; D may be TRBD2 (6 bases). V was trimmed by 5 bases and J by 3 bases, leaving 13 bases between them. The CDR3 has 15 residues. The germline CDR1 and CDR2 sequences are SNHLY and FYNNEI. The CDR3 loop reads CASSRPTRDTGELFF. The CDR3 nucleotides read TGTGCCAGCAGTCGTCCGACTAGGGACACCGGGGAGCTGTTTTTT.

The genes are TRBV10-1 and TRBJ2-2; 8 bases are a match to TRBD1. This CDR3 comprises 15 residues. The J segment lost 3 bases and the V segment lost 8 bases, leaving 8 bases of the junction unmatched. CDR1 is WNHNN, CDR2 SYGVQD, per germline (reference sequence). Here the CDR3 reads CASGRQGRDTGELFF. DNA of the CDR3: TGCGCCAGCGGGAGACAGGGGCGGGACACCGGGGAGCTGTTTTTT.

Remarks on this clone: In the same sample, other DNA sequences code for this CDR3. The CDR3 nucleotides read TGCGCCAGCAGCTTGGGTCAGGGGTCCTACGAGCAGTACTTC. The encoded protein is CASSLGQGSYEQYF. This rearrangement joins TRBV5-1 to TRBJ2-7; possible D gene TRBD1, 6 bases. Trimming took off 0 bases at V and 1 base at J, with 8 bases between the two ends. The length of the CDR3 is 14 residues. Germline V gene sequence: CDR1 SGHRS, CDR2 YFSETQ.

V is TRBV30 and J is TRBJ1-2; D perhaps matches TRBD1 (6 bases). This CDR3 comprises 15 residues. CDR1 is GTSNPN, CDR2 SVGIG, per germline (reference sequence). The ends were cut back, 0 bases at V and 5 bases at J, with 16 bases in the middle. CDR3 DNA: TGTGCCTGGAGTGTAGGCCTGCGAGGACAGTATGGCTACACCTTC. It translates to CAWSVGLRGQYGYTF. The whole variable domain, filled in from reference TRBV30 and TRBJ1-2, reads SQTIHQWPATLVQPVGSPLSLECTVEGTSNPNLYWYRQAAGRGLQLLFYSVGIGQISSEVPQNLSASRPQDRQFILSSKKLLLSDSGFYLCAWSVGLRGQYGYTFGSGTRLTVV.